A single sample gave rise to the 18 T cell receptor beta chains below, sequenced in a study of technical replicates of blood from a handful of donors. Only in-frame clones appear in the TCRdb table, and some are missing; sequencing was by immunoSEQ multiplex PCR. The profile covers tens of thousands of clones, with 94% appearing a single time and less than 0.3% taken by the ten largest. The sample taken for sequencing was T cells isolated from PBMCs. The origin of the receptors is a human donor in good health.

This sequence joins TRBV6-5 and TRBJ2-5, with D perhaps TRBD1 (6 bases). Germline loops: CDR1 MNHEY, CDR2 SVGAGI. The CDR3 has 15 residues. Trimming took 2 bases from V and 7 from J, leaving 17 bases between them. The CDR3 DNA follows: TGTGCCAGCAGTTACGGGACATCCCCGGGGAGGACCCAGTACTTC. Translating gives CASSYGTSPGRTQYF.

The chain combines TRBV5-1 with TRBJ1-2, with D possibly matching TRBD1 (5 bases). V was shortened by 5 bases and J by 4 bases, with 18 bases between the two germline ends. CDR1 is SGHRS and CDR2 is YFSETQ in the germline V gene. The CDR3 has 15 residues. The CDR3: CASRSSLADSYGYTF. In DNA, the CDR3 is TGCGCCAGCAGATCCTCCCTCGCCGACAGCTATGGCTACACCTTC.

V and J are TRBV6-5 and TRBJ2-7; no clear D gene. Trimming shortened V by 2 bases and J by 0 bases, and 5 bases separated the two germline ends. Germline assignment: CDR1 MNHEY and CDR2 SVGAGI. This CDR3 spans 13 amino acids. The CDR3: CASSYRSSYEQYF. Here the CDR3 DNA reads TGTGCCAGCAGTTACAGGAGCTCCTACGAGCAGTACTTC.

CDR3 in DNA: TGTGCCAGCAGCTTACGCGGGACCCCAGATACGCAGTATTTT. Its translation is CASSLRGTPDTQYF. J is TRBJ2-3 and V is TRBV11-3, with D maybe TRBD2 (6 bases). The V end lost 2 bases, the J end lost 4 bases, and 10 bases lay between the germline ends. The CDR3 spans 14 residues. The germline CDR1 and CDR2 sequences are SGHNT and YENEEA.

The chain carries TRBV5-8 and TRBJ2-5; D ambiguous. The CDR3 runs to 15 residues. The germline V gene encodes CDR1 SGHTS and CDR2 YDEGEE. Trimming pared 5 bases from V and 2 bases from J, leaving 16 bases between. The CDR3 nucleotides are TGTGCCAGCAGGTTAAATAACCTCGGGCAAGAGACCCAGTACTTC. It encodes CASRLNNLGQETQYF.

J is TRBJ1-5 and V is TRBV30, with TRBD1 matching 12 bases. Germline V lookup: CDR1 GTSNPN, CDR2 SVGIG (reference sequence). This CDR3 has 15 residues. The trim removed 3 bases at V and 3 bases at J, leaving 3 bases unmatched. CDR3 nucleotides: TGTGCCTGGAGCGGGACAGGGGGCCCCAATCAGCCCCAGCATTTT. The encoded protein is CAWSGTGGPNQPQHF.

The chain couples TRBV27 to TRBJ2-6; possibly TRBD2 for D (6 bases). V gave up 3 bases and J gave up 0 bases, with 6 bases separating them. Germline CDR1 reads MNHEY; CDR2 reads SMNVEV (reference sequence). The CDR3 spans 15 residues. CDR3 in amino acids: CASSFGSSGANVLTF. The CDR3 nucleotides read TGTGCCAGCAGTTTCGGGAGCTCTGGGGCCAACGTCCTGACTTTC.

A note on this clone: Distinct nucleotide sequences in the sample also encode this CDR3. V gene TRBV5-1 combines with J gene TRBJ2-7, with TRBD2 matching over 7 bases. The ends lost 2 bases at V and 2 bases at J; junction bases unmatched: 1. This CDR3 comprises 13 residues. Germline assignment: CDR1 SGHRS and CDR2 YFSETQ. The CDR3 is CASSLAGTYEQYF. The CDR3, as DNA: TGCGCCAGCAGCTTAGCGGGGACCTACGAGCAGTACTTC.

V gene TRBV2 combines with J gene TRBJ2-7; no firm D call. V was cut by 4 bases and J by 6 bases, with 4 bases left in between. Germline lookup yields CDR1 SNHLY and CDR2 FYNNEI. The CDR3 covers 10 residues. CDR3 sequence (DNA): TGTGCCAGCAGTGTCCTCGAGCAGTACTTC. Protein: CASSVLEQYF.

The chain links TRBV4-1 to TRBJ2-1, with 14 bases fitting TRBD2. The V segment lost 4 bases and the J segment 4 bases; nucleotides outside the gene matches: 12. The germline V gene has CDR1 MGHRA and CDR2 YSYEKL. This CDR3 is built from 19 residues. CDR3 in DNA: TGCGCCAGCAGCCCCGGGACTAGCGGGAGAGCGGGGGCATACAATGAGCAGTTCTTC. The encoded protein is CASSPGTSGRAGAYNEQFF.

V usage is TRBV29-1 and J usage is TRBJ2-2, with TRBD1 identical over 9 bases. The V and J ends lost 7 bases and 5 bases, in that order; junction bases with no gene match: 5. Per the germline V gene, CDR1 is SQVTM and CDR2 is ANQGSEA. The CDR3 totals 13 residues. In DNA form, the CDR3 reads TGCAGCGCCGAGACAGGGGGGACCGGGGAGCTGTTTTTT. Its protein product is CSAETGGTGELFF.

The chain uses TRBV14 and TRBJ2-5; possibly TRBD2 for D (6 bases). The V gene lost 1 base and the J gene lost 2 bases, with 14 bases spanning the gap. Germline V gene sequence: CDR1 SGHDN, CDR2 FVKESK. This CDR3 spans 16 amino acids. DNA for the CDR3: TGTGCCAGCAGCCAAGGAGCGGGCAACTTTCAAGAGACCCAGTACTTC. It yields the protein CASSQGAGNFQETQYF.

This clone was counted a single time. V is TRBV9 and J is TRBJ2-5; TRBD1 aligns across 7 bases. The CDR3 length is 14 residues. Germline trimming cut 6 bases from V and 1 base from J; bases unmatched to any gene: 6. The germline V gene encodes CDR1 SGDLS and CDR2 YYNGEE. As DNA, the CDR3 is TGTGCCAGCAACCCGGGGACAGTCCAAGAGACCCAGTACTTC. It codes for CASNPGTVQETQYF.

The rearrangement links TRBV18 to TRBJ1-5; tentatively, D is TRBD1 (5 bases). The V gene's germline CDR1 is KGHSH and CDR2 LQKENI. The CDR3 extends over 16 amino acids. Trimming pared 4 bases from V and 1 base from J, leaving 14 bases between. CDR3 in amino acids: CASSLSGGSSNQPQHF. The CDR3 nucleotides are TGTGCCAGCTCACTCTCGGGGGGATCGAGCAATCAGCCCCAGCATTTT.

V usage is TRBV6-1 and J usage is TRBJ1-2; 7 nucleotides align to TRBD1. Germline assignment: CDR1 MNHNS and CDR2 SASEGT. After removal of 4 bases from V and 4 bases from J, the junction contained 9 bases not matched to a gene. The CDR3 has 15 residues. The CDR3 region is CASSGRAGGVYGYTF. CDR3 coding DNA: TGTGCCAGCAGTGGGAGAGCAGGGGGAGTCTATGGCTACACCTTC.

This clone has more than one count but fewer than ten. The V and J genes are TRBV5-1 and TRBJ1-6; tentatively, D is TRBD1 (6 bases). With 4 bases removed from V and 6 bases from J, the gap between germline ends came to 17 bases. Germline-derived CDR1 and CDR2 are SGHRS and YFSETQ. The CDR3 spans 16 residues. The CDR3 DNA reads TGCGCCAGCAGCACTAGGACAGTGGTGGGTAATTCACCCCTCCACTTT. This codes for CASSTRTVVGNSPLHF. Full variable domain (outside the CDR3, taken from reference TRBV5-1 and TRBJ1-6): KAGVTQTPRYLIKTRGQQVTLSCSPISGHRSVSWYQQTPGQGLQFLFEYFSETQRNKGNFPGRFSGRQFSNSRSEMNVSTLELGDSALYLCASSTRTVVGNSPLHFGNGTRLTVT.

This chain joins TRBV19 and TRBJ1-1; possible D gene TRBD1, 5 bases. Looked up from germline, CDR1 is LNHDA and CDR2 is SQIVND (reference sequence). This CDR3 is built from 14 residues. V was cut by 3 bases and J by 0 bases, with 8 bases left in between. CDR3 in DNA: TGTGCCAGTAGTATTAGACAGATGAACACTGAAGCTTTCTTT. This gives the protein CASSIRQMNTEAFF.

CDR3 protein: CASSFYKGLDWSKEQYF. CDR3 coding DNA: TGTGCCAGCAGCTTCTATAAGGGACTAGATTGGTCGAAGGAGCAGTACTTC. This rearrangement joins TRBV11-1 to TRBJ2-7, with 8 bases lining up with TRBD2. J gave up 7 bases and V 3 bases, and 17 bases lay outside the gene matches. The CDR3 is 17 amino acids. Germline CDR1 SGHAT, CDR2 FQDESV (reference sequence).